What follows describes a single T cell receptor (beta chain). Its antigen remains unidentified. The record has no base qualities; no much larger clone is one base away. This record comes from a study of T cell responses to AZD1222 COVID-19 vaccine (dated by TCRdb to about 2021). Turning to the overall study: AZD1222 recipients whose second dose came at about 4 weeks and those whose second dose came at about 12 weeks were combined into one group, since spike-specific TCR depth and breadth did not differ between the two schedules. A total of approximately 240 trial participants underwent TCR sequencing, of whom some 210 received two doses of AZD1222 and 26 received two doses of the MenACWY control vaccine. Enrollment into the trials was organized by age into subgroups of 18-55, 56-69 and 70-plus years, and those subgroups contained roughly 150, 30 and 60 TCR-sequenced participants, respectively.

Sample time point, as interpreted from the label and publication: baseline before first vaccination. Vaccinee samples came from UK trials COV001 and COV002, including a single-blind randomized controlled phase 2/3 trial of AZD1222 (ChAdOx1 nCoV-19) in healthy adults. For TCRbeta chain sequencing, PBMC samples were collected from trial participants at day 0 and at day 28 after the second dose. The CDR3 regions of human TCRbeta chains were analyzed by immunosequencing. The study's own analysis went as follows. TCRs in the repertoires were matched against a reference library of SARS-CoV-2-specific TCRs that had been generated with the MIRA antigen-specificity platform. Breadth was defined as the fraction of unique TCRs that were SARS-CoV-2-associated. Depth was defined as the fraction of total T cells that were SARS-CoV-2-associated. Using the MIRA data, each spike-specific TCR was assigned both to the spike region to which the TCR was reactive and to a CD4 or CD8 class. Log10-transformed breadth and depth values were compared by one-way ANOVA with Sidak's multiple comparisons tests. Sourced from immuneACCESS, this table was stored by TCRdb with only in-frame sequences that have V and J called. A share of the clones is absent; for the studies checked, an unresolved V gene accounts for under half, and the remainder has no known explanation. V, J and clone size were drawn from that table, and D and trimming were deduced from the DNA. Across this sample there are 140,000 or so clones, with around 92% seen only once. Clones ranked in the top ten supply 1.5% to 2% of the sample.

A distance of 8 bases separates the germline ends of V and J, which lose 5 bases and 1 base respectively. Per the germline V gene, KGHSH is the CDR1 and LQKENI is the CDR2. The cysteine opens and the phenylalanine closes a CDR3 of 14 amino acids. This entry keeps only the CDR3 DNA: 42 bases, framed from base 1. On the study overall, not on this receptor specifically: The vaccine-associated CD4 TCRs covered the entire spike protein, and the dominant responses fell in regions 160-218 and 743-854. Most participants were white British and females outnumbered males, and the authors suggested that clonal diversity may have been underestimated. In the small 56-69-year group, the increase in depth fell short of significance, most likely because of low power. After two AZD1222 doses, spike-specific TCR breadth and depth were significantly higher than at day 0 and than in MenACWY recipients. No day 14 peak-response samples were available, so repertoires were characterized only after the peak T cell response. Conclusions about previously exposed vaccinees are limited because only five to seven AZD1222 recipients were SARS-CoV-2 seropositive at baseline. Epitopes outside the regions mutated in the B.1.351 and B.1.1.7 variants were reportedly recognized by nearly half of the unique spike-specific TCRs.

The chain links TRBV18 with TRBJ2-2, with TRBD2 perhaps the D gene, on 5 matching bases. This receptor was taken from an adult in good health. The sample in question was peripheral blood, obtained on day 0 of AZD1222 vaccination. The CDR3 here reads CASSAGRNTGELFF. The DNA sequence follows: TGTGCCAGCTCAGCTGGGAGGAACACCGGGGAGCTGTTTTTT.